The rows below give T cell receptor beta chains drawn from one sample of a study of blood T cell repertoires in COVID-19. Sequenced by immunoSEQ multiplex PCR; TCRdb stores in-frame clones only, minus some. The table includes about 78,000 clones, 80% to 95% detected once. The sequenced sample consisted of peripheral blood. The source of these receptors is a woman older than 75 with acute or convalescent COVID-19. The CDR3 runs from the conserved cysteine through the conserved F or W. The order of the fields is CDR3 length, V gene, CDR3 protein.

13 TRBV10-2 CASSQGTPGGYTF
15 TRBV19 CASLRDTFFGNTIYF
14 TRBV4-2 CASSQEGASGTQYF
19 TRBV9 CASSVVGLAGGSGTDTQYF
14 TRBV3-1/TRBV3-2 CASSQGLVQETQYF
15 TRBV5-1 CASSLTGTAIPPLHF
14 TRBV10-3 CAISVSGVDNEQFF
16 TRBV24-1 CATSPGGDRGYNEQFF
14 TRBV9 CASSVEGVSQPQHF
13 TRBV27 CASRQGAGNTIYF
15 TRBV7-2 CASDPSQGSTDTQYF
16 TRBV11-2 CASSLAQGLAGNTIYF
12 TRBV2 CASTPGQGSYTF
15 TRBV19 CASSMQGSVNQPQHF
14 TRBV28 CASSPVFFSYGYTF
14 TRBV7-2 CASSFPTGGTEAFF
16 TRBV3-1/TRBV3-2 CASSQLNRGHTDTQYF
16 TRBV5-1 CASNPDGRRTYNEQFF
13 TRBV19 CASSMGHSYEQYF
15 TRBV7-9 CASSLAGAFSYEQYF
19 TRBV4-3 CASSQDLGGSSRGGEKLFF
15 TRBV18 CASSPRGGSGNTIYF
14 TRBV4-2 CASSRAGGQNEQFF
15 TRBV27 CASSPQASLYNEQFF
17 TRBV9 CASSVVGTSGSSYEQYF
14 TRBV5-1 CASSLVFRNTEAFF
14 TRBV24-1 CATSAGQRNSPLHF
17 TRBV28 CASSPRTSGRASHEQYF
15 TRBV6-2/TRBV6-3 CASSYGTGVTSPLHF
15 TRBV29-1 CSVAGTESSYNEQFF
15 TRBV3-1/TRBV3-2 CASRRSGVMNTEAFF
14 TRBV6-5 CASSRDRRTYAQYF
12 TRBV3-1/TRBV3-2 CASSQGTFGYTF
14 TRBV6-1 CASSEAEGYYGYTF
16 TRBV25-1 CASSEYRSGSSYEQYF
13 TRBV18 CASSPGGLGEQYF
16 TRBV7-8 CASSPWGGNSGNTIYF
13 TRBV12-3/TRBV12-4 CASSLGQQETQYF
16 TRBV19 CASSSPQGITGNTIYF
13 TRBV28 CASSGTPLNEQFF
19 TRBV5-1 CASSLDGLAGGPVTETQYF
15 TRBV5-1 CASSGGTGLLDEQFF
14 TRBV15 CATSRDWASETQYF
13 TRBV9 CASSAQPGTGATF
16 TRBV27 CASSLGLAEAYNEQFF
15 TRBV7-9 CASSQGTGGRETQYF
18 TRBV2 CASRPGTGGVSGNTEAFF
17 TRBV2 CASSTGAGGSGTDTQYF
14 TRBV10-2 CASSPGQGSHEQYF
14 TRBV7-2 CASSLTGDRGGYTF
13 TRBV18 CASSKTDSNEQFF
15 TRBV19 CASSTTDRRNEKLFF
17 TRBV19 CASSIGEGVSGANVLTF
12 TRBV29-1 CSARTLRAEAFF
16 TRBV2 CASRVGHGAGANVLTF